This TCR beta chain was retrieved from a study of T cells in Graves' hyperthyroidism and ophthalmopathy (dated 2019 in TCRdb). Background on the whole study: A discovery cohort of fewer than 110 patients, 43 with Graves' ophthalmopathy and about 60 with stable Graves' hyperthyroidism, was used to find distinguishing TCR V-J signatures. An independent validation cohort of 18 to 20 hyperthyroidism patients and 17 patients who later progressed to ophthalmopathy tested prospective prediction of ophthalmopathy. The 100 discovery patients were divided at random into training and test sets in a 7:3 ratio. The study also compared thyroid tissue and blood T-cell repertoires from a handful of Graves' hyperthyroidism patients. After blood sampling, hyperthyroidism patients were treated with methimazole at a starting dose of 30 mg daily, and ophthalmopathy patients were treated with high-dose intravenous methylprednisolone. The paper describes TCR Vbeta CDR3 sequencing of around 140 peripheral blood samples, made up of 43 ophthalmopathy patients, more than 70 hyperthyroidism patients and roughly 17 progressor patients. Points the paper makes about the study in general: Sample size was not statistically predetermined, and blinding of investigators to group allocation was not performed. Ophthalmopathy was separated from stable hyperthyroidism by a 13 V-J signature model, with 87.88% sensitivity and approximately 81% specificity obtained in cross-validation and 80%/75% obtained in testing. Most expanded thyroid clonotypes (frequency above 0.001) were also detected in blood, a finding suggesting that blood repertoires may reflect thyroid immune responses. In validation, the model predicted progression to ophthalmopathy with about 71% sensitivity and approximately 78% specificity, a median of about 6 months before onset.

Relative to germline, V is 2 bases shorter and J is 1 base shorter, with 11 bases between their ends. Sequences SGHTA (CDR1) and FQGTGA (CDR2) are obtained from the germline V gene. The CDR3 goes from the cysteine to the phenylalanine over 15 residues. The only DNA kept is the CDR3, 45 bases in frame from the first base. Graves' hyperthyroidism was defined as stable when no progression to ophthalmopathy occurred over 18 months of follow-up. The hyperthyroidism patients were between 18 and 65 years old and newly diagnosed, with a disease duration of less than 2 months. The study excluded patients with uncontrolled infections, other autoimmune diseases, pregnancy or lactation. Diagnoses were established on the basis of clinical symptoms, serum thyroxine and TRAb, thyroid ultrasound, and orbital computed tomography. Total RNA was extracted with Trizol reagent, and quality was checked on an Agilent 2100 Bioanalyzer.

Note on this clonotype: Its specific antigen is unknown. Base qualities are missing; no much larger clone stands one base away.

Amplification of TCR beta CDR3 regions was carried out from RNA transcripts. A first-round RT-PCR of the TCR CDR3 used the HTBI primer set with the Qiagen OneStep RT-PCR kit. A second multiplex PCR round built the libraries, followed by size selection and purification. The libraries were sequenced on an Illumina HiSeq2000 using paired-end 100 bp reads. The authors' analysis ran thus. SOAPnuke was used to process the raw data, throwing out any read that contained adapters or uncalled bases, had a mean Phred below 15, or lacked an exact constant-primer or identifier match. High-quality paired reads were merged with COPE v1.2.5, and unique nucleotide sequences were defined as clonotypes. MiTCR v1.1 was used to align the clonotypes against IMGT TRBV, TRBD and TRBJ reference segments. Only V-J combinations with frequency above 0.0001, covering 99% to 99.2% of repertoires, were analysed. The TCS score was defined as the ratio of F50 (clonal expansion) to E x V (chaos), calculated using BLOSUM62-based TCRdist between CDR3 peptides within each V-J. Welch's t-statistics and random forest reduced roughly 500 V-J features to 13, which were used in a naive Bayes classifier (R e1071). Starting from the raw public reads, TCRdb applied fastp trimming at Q25, assembled clones with MiXCR and retained in-frame beta chains. Each entry is one CDR3 protein sequence, shown with its most common DNA and genes. The V and J calls were determined by TCRdb, not by the authors. For this sample the table gives some 510,000 distinct CDR3 sequences, of which roughly 46% were detected only once. The top ten constitute just over 8% of the sample.

The TCR originated in a woman aged 18-30 years with Graves' hyperthyroidism. Donor details come from another sample of the same person, matched by shared clones. The specimen was peripheral blood or thyroid tissue (not recorded which). The chain is assembled from TRBV7-3 and TRBJ2-5, with TRBD1 tentatively as D gene (6 bases match). At the DNA level, the sequence is TGTGCCAGCAGCTTAGTTTCCAGGGGCCAAGAGACCCAGTACTTC. Translated, this gives CASSLVSRGQETQYF.